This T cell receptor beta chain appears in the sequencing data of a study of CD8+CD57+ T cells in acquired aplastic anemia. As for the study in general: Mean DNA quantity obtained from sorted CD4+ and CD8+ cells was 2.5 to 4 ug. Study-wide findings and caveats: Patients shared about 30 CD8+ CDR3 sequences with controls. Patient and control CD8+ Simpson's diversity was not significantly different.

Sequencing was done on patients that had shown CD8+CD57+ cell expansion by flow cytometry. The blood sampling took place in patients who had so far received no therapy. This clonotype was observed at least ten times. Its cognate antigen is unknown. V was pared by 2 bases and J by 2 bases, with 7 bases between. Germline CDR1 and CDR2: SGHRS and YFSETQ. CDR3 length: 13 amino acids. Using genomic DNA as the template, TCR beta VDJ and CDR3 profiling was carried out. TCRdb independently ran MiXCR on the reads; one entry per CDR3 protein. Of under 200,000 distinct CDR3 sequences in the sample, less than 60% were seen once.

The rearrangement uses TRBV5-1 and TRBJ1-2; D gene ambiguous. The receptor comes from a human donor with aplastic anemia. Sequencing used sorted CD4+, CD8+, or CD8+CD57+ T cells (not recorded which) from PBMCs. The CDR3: CASSFQENYGYTF. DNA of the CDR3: TGCGCCAGCAGCTTCCAGGAAAACTATGGCTACACCTTC.